This is a list of T cell receptor beta chains from one sample in a study of blood T cell repertoires in COVID-19. Only in-frame clones appear in the TCRdb table, and some are missing; sequencing was by immunoSEQ multiplex PCR. In the table there are 130,000 or so clones, 70% to 85% of which are singletons. Sequencing was done on a sample of peripheral blood. These receptors came from a woman in her sixties with acute or convalescent COVID-19. CDR3s include the opening cysteine and the closing phenylalanine or tryptophan. The D gene is left open where the match is weak. Only part of the rows carry a size: once, few, many, or a class if the clone is expanded.

j_call d_call clone_size v_call cdr3_nt cdr3_aa
TRBJ2-2 NA NA TRBV29-1 TGCAGCGTTGAAACAGGGTTCGGGGAGCTGTTTTTT CSVETGFGELFF
TRBJ2-1 TRBD2 NA TRBV2 TGTGCCAGCACAGGAAGACTAGCGGGGCTTGAGCAGTTCTTC CASTGRLAGLEQFF
TRBJ2-1 NA NA TRBV11-2 TGTGCCAGCAGCCCATTGGTAGTAGCCTACAATGAGCAGTTCTTC CASSPLVVAYNEQFF
TRBJ1-5 NA NA TRBV27 TGTGCCAGCAGTATGGCACAGGGAAATCAGCCCCAGCATTTT CASSMAQGNQPQHF
TRBJ1-2 NA NA TRBV5-1 TGCGCCAGCAGCTTGGCCACGGGTCGGAGCTATGGCTACACCTTC CASSLATGRSYGYTF
TRBJ1-2 TRBD1 NA TRBV30 TGTGCCTGGGGGACAGGGTCTGTCTATGGCTACACCTTC CAWGTGSVYGYTF
TRBJ2-1 NA NA TRBV5-5 TGTGCCAGCAGCTTATTAGTCCGGGACACGCAGTTCTTC CASSLLVRDTQFF
TRBJ2-1 NA NA TRBV7-9 TGTGCCAGCTCACACTCAGGGGTGGTAAGTGAGCAGTTCTTC CASSHSGVVSEQFF
TRBJ1-5 TRBD1 NA TRBV7-8 TGTGCCAGCAGCCGGAGACAGGGGGCTGATCAGCCCCAGCATTTT CASSRRQGADQPQHF
TRBJ1-1 TRBD1 NA TRBV19 TGTGCCAGTAACCTACAGGGGGGGAACACTGAAGCTTTCTTT CASNLQGGNTEAFF
TRBJ1-5 TRBD1 NA TRBV19 TGTGCCACACACAGGGGGGGATCCAAAAATCAGCCCCAGCATTTT CATHRGGSKNQPQHF
TRBJ1-1 NA few TRBV4-1 TGCGCCAGCAGCCAAGTCACAGGGTTTCTGCCTGAAGCTTTCTTT CASSQVTGFLPEAFF
TRBJ2-2 NA NA TRBV5-1 TGCGCCAGCAGGGAGGGAACAAACACCGGGGAGCTGTTTTTT CASREGTNTGELFF
TRBJ1-5 NA NA TRBV30 TGTGCCTGGAGTACAGGGCAAAATCAGCCCCAGCATTTT CAWSTGQNQPQHF
TRBJ1-1 NA NA TRBV6-2/TRBV6-3 TGTGCCAGCAGTCAGGCTCCCGGTCAGGTTGGAGCTTTCTTT CASSQAPGQVGAFF
TRBJ2-4 NA NA TRBV7-2 TGTGCCAGCAGTCGGGGCCCTGGGGAGGACATTCAGTACTTC CASSRGPGEDIQYF
TRBJ2-2 NA once TRBV7-6 TGTGCCAGCAGCTTAGCCCCCAGGGGAAGCACCGGGGAGCTGTTTTTT CASSLAPRGSTGELFF
TRBJ1-1 NA few TRBV10-3 TGTGCCATCAGTGAGTTCAACCCTCGGGTGGCTTTCTTT CAISEFNPRVAFF
TRBJ1-2 NA NA TRBV18 TGTGCCAGCTCACCGAGGGAAAACTATGGCTACACCTTC CASSPRENYGYTF
TRBJ2-3 TRBD1 NA TRBV5-1 TGCGCCAGCAGCAAGACAGGGGGCCTAGGAGATACGCAGTATTTT CASSKTGGLGDTQYF
TRBJ1-1 TRBD1 NA TRBV5-1 TGCGCCAGCAGCTTGGGAGAGACAGGGTCGGAAGCTTTCTTT CASSLGETGSEAFF
TRBJ1-1 NA NA TRBV19 TGTGCGAGTAAGGGGGTGGGGAACACTGAAGCTTTCTTT CASKGVGNTEAFF
TRBJ1-1 TRBD1 NA TRBV7-8 TGTGCCAGCAGCCTCGGGACAGCGAACACTGAAGCTTTCTTT CASSLGTANTEAFF
TRBJ1-1 NA NA TRBV11-2 TGTGCCAGCAGCCCGAGGGCGGGTTCGAACACTGAAGCTTTCTTT CASSPRAGSNTEAFF
TRBJ2-5 NA NA TRBV19 TGTGCCAGTCGTGACCTCAACGGGGAGACCCAGTACTTC CASRDLNGETQYF
TRBJ1-1 NA NA TRBV14 TGTGCCAGCAGCCAATGGTCCGGGGGAGCTTTCTTT CASSQWSGGAFF
TRBJ2-2 TRBD2 once TRBV19 TGTGCCAGTAGTATGGGCGGGGGGAACACCGGGGAGCTGTTTTTT CASSMGGGNTGELFF